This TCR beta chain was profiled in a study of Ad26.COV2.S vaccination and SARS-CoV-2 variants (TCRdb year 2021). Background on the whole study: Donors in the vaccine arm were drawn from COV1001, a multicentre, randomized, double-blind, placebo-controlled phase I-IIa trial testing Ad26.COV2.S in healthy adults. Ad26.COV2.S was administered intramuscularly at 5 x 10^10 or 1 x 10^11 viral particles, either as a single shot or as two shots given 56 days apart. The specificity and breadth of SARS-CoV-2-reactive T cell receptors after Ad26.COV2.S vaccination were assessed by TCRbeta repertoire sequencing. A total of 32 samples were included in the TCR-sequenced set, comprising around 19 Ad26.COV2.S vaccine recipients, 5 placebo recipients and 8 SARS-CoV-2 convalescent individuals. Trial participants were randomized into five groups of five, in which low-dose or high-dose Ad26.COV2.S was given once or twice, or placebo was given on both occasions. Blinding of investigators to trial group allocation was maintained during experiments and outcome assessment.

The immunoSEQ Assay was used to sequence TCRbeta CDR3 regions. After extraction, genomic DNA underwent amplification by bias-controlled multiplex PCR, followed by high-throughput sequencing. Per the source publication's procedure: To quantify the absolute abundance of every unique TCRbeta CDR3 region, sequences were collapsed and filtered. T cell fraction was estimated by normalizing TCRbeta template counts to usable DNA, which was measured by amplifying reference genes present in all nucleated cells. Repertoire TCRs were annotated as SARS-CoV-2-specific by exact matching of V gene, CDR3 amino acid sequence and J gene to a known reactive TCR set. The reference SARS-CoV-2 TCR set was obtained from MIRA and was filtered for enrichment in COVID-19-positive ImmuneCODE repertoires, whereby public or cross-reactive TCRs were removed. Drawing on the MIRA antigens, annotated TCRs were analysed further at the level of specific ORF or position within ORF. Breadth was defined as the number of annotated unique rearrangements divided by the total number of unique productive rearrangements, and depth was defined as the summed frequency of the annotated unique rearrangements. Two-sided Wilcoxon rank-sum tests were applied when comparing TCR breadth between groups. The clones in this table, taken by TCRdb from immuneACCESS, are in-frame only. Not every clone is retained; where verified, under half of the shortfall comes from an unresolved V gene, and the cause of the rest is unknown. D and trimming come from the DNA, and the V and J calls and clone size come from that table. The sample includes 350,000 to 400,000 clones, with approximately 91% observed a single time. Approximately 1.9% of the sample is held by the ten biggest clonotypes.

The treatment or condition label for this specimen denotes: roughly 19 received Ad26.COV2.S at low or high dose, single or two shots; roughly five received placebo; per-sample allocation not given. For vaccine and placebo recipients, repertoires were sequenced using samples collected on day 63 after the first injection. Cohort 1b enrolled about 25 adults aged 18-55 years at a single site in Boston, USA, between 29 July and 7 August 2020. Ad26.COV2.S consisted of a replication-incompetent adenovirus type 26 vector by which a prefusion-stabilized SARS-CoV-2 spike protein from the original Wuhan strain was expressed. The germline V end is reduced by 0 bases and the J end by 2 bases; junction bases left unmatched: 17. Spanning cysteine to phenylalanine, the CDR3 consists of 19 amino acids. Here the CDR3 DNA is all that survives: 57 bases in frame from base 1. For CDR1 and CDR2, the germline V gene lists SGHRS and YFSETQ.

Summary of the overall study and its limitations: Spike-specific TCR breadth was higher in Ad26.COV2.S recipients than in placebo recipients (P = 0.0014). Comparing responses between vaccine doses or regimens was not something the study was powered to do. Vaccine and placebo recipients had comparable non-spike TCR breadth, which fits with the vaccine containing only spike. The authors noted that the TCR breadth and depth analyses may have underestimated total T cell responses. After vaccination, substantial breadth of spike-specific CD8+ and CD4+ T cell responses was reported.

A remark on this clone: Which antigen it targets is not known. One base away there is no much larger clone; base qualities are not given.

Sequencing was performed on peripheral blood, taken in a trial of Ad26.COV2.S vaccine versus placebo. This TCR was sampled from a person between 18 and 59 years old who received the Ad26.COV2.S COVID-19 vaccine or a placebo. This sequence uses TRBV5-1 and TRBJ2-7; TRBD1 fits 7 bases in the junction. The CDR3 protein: CASSLVGTAGGGGAYEQYF. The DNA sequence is TGCGCCAGCAGCTTGGTAGGGACGGCAGGGGGTGGAGGAGCCTACGAGCAGTACTTC.